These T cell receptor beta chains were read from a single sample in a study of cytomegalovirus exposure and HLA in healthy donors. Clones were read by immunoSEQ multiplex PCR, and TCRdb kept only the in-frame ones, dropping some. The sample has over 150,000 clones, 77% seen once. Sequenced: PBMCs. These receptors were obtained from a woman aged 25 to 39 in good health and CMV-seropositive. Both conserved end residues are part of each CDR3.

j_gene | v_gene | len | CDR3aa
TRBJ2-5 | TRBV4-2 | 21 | CASSQEGELAGGAVVGETQYF
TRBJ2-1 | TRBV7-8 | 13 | CASSLDRNNEQFF
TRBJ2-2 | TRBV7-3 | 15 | CASSFSGGPAGELFF
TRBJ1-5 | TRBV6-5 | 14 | CASSSTGKAQPQHF
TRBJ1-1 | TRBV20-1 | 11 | CSARAGLEAFF
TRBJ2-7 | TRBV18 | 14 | CASSSTKTSSEQYF
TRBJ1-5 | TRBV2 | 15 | CASSGGQGLSQPQHF
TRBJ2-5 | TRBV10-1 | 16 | CASSEGSGRAKETQYF
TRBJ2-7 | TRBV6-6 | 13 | CASSYSRFYEQYF
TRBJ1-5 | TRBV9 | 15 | CASSVGGQVNQPQHF
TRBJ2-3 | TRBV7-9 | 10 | CASSPQTGVF
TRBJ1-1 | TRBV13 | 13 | CASSSSENTEAFF
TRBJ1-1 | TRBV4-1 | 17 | CASSQSQLAGGNTEAFF
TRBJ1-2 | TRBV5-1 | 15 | CASRGGGREVYGYTF